A selection of T cell receptor beta chains follows, all from one sample in a study of T cells expressing NK-cell markers. Using the 5' RACE reads, TCRdb records one entry per CDR3 protein without DNA. Its listing shows about 160,000 distinct CDR3 sequences. The sequencing input was blood T cells: a sorted CD56 or NKG2C T cell subset, CD4+ or CD8+ T cells, or bulk PBMC T cells (not recorded which). The origin of the receptors is a man aged 18-75 years in good health. Both conserved end residues are part of each CDR3.

j_gene	v_gene	CDR3aa
TRBJ2-2	TRBV11-2	CASSLRAQNTGELFF
TRBJ2-7	TRBV2	CASSDLGRSYEQYF
TRBJ1-5	TRBV27	CASSLSQGFNQPQHF
TRBJ2-5	TRBV20-1	CSARERQGALGYEETQYF
TRBJ2-1	TRBV2	CASSELWGVKYDEQFF
TRBJ1-6	TRBV7-9	CASSSRDRSDSPLHF
TRBJ1-4	TRBV14	CASSLRQGENEKLFF
TRBJ1-3	TRBV20-1	CSARARETGNTIYF
TRBJ2-6	TRBV20-1	CSASGFGANVLTF
TRBJ2-1	TRBV7-9	CASTSLDRSYNEQFF
TRBJ2-7	TRBV13	CASSPDSSSYEQYF
TRBJ1-3	TRBV6-1	CASSESSGGNTIYF
TRBJ2-2	TRBV20-1	CSAGRQGASTGELFF
TRBJ2-7	TRBV6-1	CASTDITNPTYEQYF
TRBJ2-2	TRBV3-1	CASSQPGQYVTGELFF
TRBJ2-7	TRBV20-1	CSARKLAGGSYEQYF
TRBJ2-1	TRBV19	CASSIVSGTGFNEQFF
TRBJ1-2	TRBV27	CASTPGVGGYGYTF
TRBJ1-2	TRBV7-9	CASSMDRKGYTF
TRBJ2-3	TRBV11-2	CASSLGASVDTQYF
TRBJ2-1	TRBV5-6	CASSLAMTSGYNEQFF
TRBJ2-1	TRBV19	CATGASGSSYNEQFF
TRBJ2-7	TRBV7-6	CASSLVKYREQYF
TRBJ2-3	TRBV5-5	CASSWEDRARDTQYF
TRBJ1-1	TRBV12-3/TRBV12-4	CASSPTPGLVGEAFF
TRBJ2-1	TRBV29-1	CSVEGRPTGGPPFYNEQFF
TRBJ1-1	TRBV6-1	CASSSIFIRDTEAFF
TRBJ1-2	TRBV12-3/TRBV12-4	CASSLTTNYGYTF
TRBJ1-2	TRBV7-9	CASIPDGFKPYGYTF
TRBJ2-6	TRBV5-1	CASSVDVANVLTF
TRBJ1-2	TRBV18	CASSPPSQGAYGYTF
TRBJ2-3	TRBV7-3	CASSFLTSAITDTQYF
TRBJ2-5	TRBV7-8	CASSLSGVAGETQYF
TRBJ2-5	TRBV29-1	CSVEERGSTQETQYF